The 8 T cell receptor beta chains below all came from one sample that was sequenced in a study of T-cell reconstitution after alpha-beta-depleted transplantation in children. Construction of the TCRbeta library involved unique molecular identifiers. TCRdb re-derived calls from the PCR reads in MiXCR, one entry per CDR3 protein. The table includes roughly 220,000 distinct CDR3 sequences, 7.5% to 9.5% detected once. Sequences were derived from PBMCs, mostly from graft donor cells, sampled 360 days after TCRalphabeta/CD19-depleted stem cell transplant. Receptors originate from a male patient between 2 and 10 years old who had a stem cell transplant for acute myeloid leukemia, so the T cells may come from the graft donor.

This clonotype appeared once. The rearrangement links TRBV7-6 to TRBJ2-3; 7 bases line up with TRBD1. CDR1 and CDR2 (germline): SGHVS, FNYEAQ. The junction had 11 bases not matched to a gene; V was cut back by 2 bases and J by 6 bases. There are 16 residues in the CDR3. The CDR3 loop reads CASSLKQGVAVDTQYF. CDR3 bases: TGTGCCAGCAGCTTAAAGCAGGGGGTTGCAGTGGATACGCAGTATTTT.

Many counts were recorded for this clonotype. The chain recombines TRBV7-2 with TRBJ2-7, with a tentative D call TRBD2 (6 bases). V gave up 2 bases and J gave up 0 bases, with 11 bases separating them. Germline CDR1 reads SGHTA; CDR2 reads FQGNSA. CDR3 length equals 15 residues. DNA of the CDR3: TGTGCCAGCAGCTTATCGGGGGACTTCTCCTACGAGCAGTACTTC. The encoded protein is CASSLSGDFSYEQYF.

This clonotype was detected many times. The junction and the germline gene differ at one end; a read error may be behind it. The chain is built from TRBV7-7 and TRBJ2-1, with 7 bases lining up with TRBD2. The CDR3 sequence is 16 residues long. Germline lookup yields CDR1 SSHAT and CDR2 FNYEAQ (reference sequence). This CDR3 reads CASSPGLDGSYNEQFF. CDR3 bases: TGTGCTAGCAGTCCCGGACTAGACGGGTCCTACAATGAGCAGTTCTTC.

Ten or more counts support this clonotype. V usage is TRBV5-1 and J usage is TRBJ2-1; the D gene is possibly TRBD2 (5 bases). CDR1 is SGHRS and CDR2 is YFSETQ in the germline V gene. V was shortened by 1 base and J by 7 bases, with 15 bases between the two germline ends. The CDR3 covers 15 residues. The CDR3 DNA sequence: TGCGCCAGCAGCTTGTTTCCGCTAGCCTCTAATGAGCAGTTCTTC. Protein product: CASSLFPLASNEQFF.

About this clonotype itself: A much larger clone differs from this one at a single base, so this may be a read error. DNA of the CDR3: TGTGCCAGCAGTTCGGACAGAGTTACCTACGAGCAGTACTTC. Translated: CASSSDRVTYEQYF. The rearrangement joins TRBV12-3 or TRBV12-4 to TRBJ2-7, with D possibly TRBD1 on 6 matching bases. The CDR3 has 14 residues. V was clipped by 4 bases and J by 2 bases, with 12 bases between them.

At least ten counts were recorded for this clonotype. CDR3 amino acids: CASSSELAGGVGTDTQYF. The CDR3 DNA sequence: TGTGCCAGCAGTTCGGAACTAGCGGGAGGAGTTGGCACAGATACGCAGTATTTT. The rearrangement joins TRBV28 to TRBJ2-3, with 12 nucleotides matching TRBD2. The V and J ends lost 4 bases and 1 base, in that order; junction bases with no gene match: 9. Germline-derived CDR1 and CDR2 are MDHEN and SYDVKM. CDR3 size: 18 residues.

The sample holds a few counts of this clonotype. This rearrangement joins TRBV12-3 or TRBV12-4 to TRBJ1-2; D gene uncertain. The CDR3 is made up of 12 amino acids. Deletions cut 3 bases from V and 2 bases from J, with 4 bases between. CDR3 in amino acids: CASSFGNYGYTF. Written as DNA, the CDR3 is TGTGCCAGCAGTTTCGGGAACTATGGCTACACCTTC.

This clonotype was seen at least ten times. The V call is TRBV7-8, the J call TRBJ1-5; D is possibly TRBD1 (5 bases). The CDR3 is 19 amino acids. Germline loops: CDR1 SGHVS, CDR2 FQNEAQ. V lost 1 base and J 4 bases, leaving 23 bases between the germline ends. The CDR3 nucleotides read TGTGCCAGCAGCTTAGGGTACAGGCGTACAAGATTTAATAATCAGCCCCAGCATTTT. Protein sequence: CASSLGYRRTRFNNQPQHF.